Below are 3 T cell receptor beta chains sequenced from a single sample in a study. From the 5' RACE reads, TCRdb called clonotypes with MiXCR, one entry per CDR3 protein. The table shows roughly 40,000 distinct CDR3 sequences, with approximately 17% occurring only once. What was sequenced was naive CD4+ T cells sorted from a lymph node. This sample's subset: naive CD4+ T cells, CD4+CD45RA+CD25-. Source of these receptors: a female donor with breast cancer.

This chain links TRBV7-9 with TRBJ1-2, with D unclear. This CDR3 is 12 amino acids long. The germline gives CDR1 SEHNR, CDR2 FQNEAQ (reference sequence). The V and J ends lost 4 bases and 8 bases respectively, with 11 bases between them. Written as DNA, the CDR3 is TGTGCCAGCAGCTACGACACGGGCGGCTACACCTTC. Its protein is CASSYDTGGYTF. Together with reference TRBV7-9 and TRBJ1-2, the CDR3 gives the full variable domain: DTGVSQNPRHKITKRGQNVTFRCDPISEHNRLYWYRQTLGQGPEFLTYFQNEAQLEKSRLLSDRFSAERPKGSFSTLEIQRTEQGDSAMYLCASSYDTGGYTFGSGTRLTVV.

The J gene is TRBJ2-7, the V gene TRBV6-5, with 7 nucleotides matching TRBD2. Per germline, CDR1 MNHEY and CDR2 SVGAGI. This CDR3 comprises 13 residues. V dropped 6 bases and J dropped 6; count of bases not matched to a gene: 8. CDR3 nucleotide sequence: TGTGCCAGCAGCAACCGGGGAGGGGTCGAGCAGTACTTC. It is translated as CASSNRGGVEQYF.

This clonotype was counted many times. The V gene is TRBV6-5, the J gene TRBJ1-2; maybe TRBD1 (6 bases). The length of the CDR3 is 14 residues. V gave up 6 bases and J gave up 3 bases, with 14 bases separating them. Germline values: CDR1 MNHEY, CDR2 SVGAGI. The CDR3 DNA reads as TGTGCCAGCAGCCCTGGAGGGGGTTACTATGGCTACACCTTC. Amino acids: CASSPGGGYYGYTF.